These 13 T cell receptor beta chains were all obtained from the same sample, sequenced in a study of human T cells and chemical hapten exposure. As for time point: pre-sensitization, week 0. Treatment reported: therapeutic diphenylcyclopropenone sensitization with weekly scalp DPC. TCRdb reprocessed the RACE reads with MiXCR, giving one entry per CDR3 protein. The sample shows approximately 320,000 distinct CDR3 sequences, around 5% of them seen only once. The specimen was whole blood, collected in connection with sensitization to the hapten diphenylcyclopropenone (DPC). The receptors originated from a woman under 30 with alopecia areata. Some clones in this sample may be carry-over from other donors' samples.

In this sample, this clonotype turned up a few times. V is TRBV20-1 and J is TRBJ2-3; 9 bases map to TRBD2. Trimming at V came to 7 bases and at J to 2 bases, leaving 10 bases not matched to a gene. Germline CDR1 and CDR2: DFQATT and SNEGSKA (reference sequence). CDR3 length: 15 amino acids. The CDR3 loop reads CSVTFPSGTTDTQYF. The DNA for the CDR3 is TGCAGTGTAACCTTTCCTAGCGGGACCACAGATACGCAGTATTTT.

This clonotype occurred many times. The gene calls are TRBV6-5 and TRBJ2-3; a possible D gene is TRBD2 (6 bases). Germline CDR1 and CDR2: MNHEY and SVGAGI. The ends were cut back, 5 bases at V and 1 base at J, with 13 bases in the middle. CDR3 length: 15 residues. The CDR3, as DNA: TGTGCCAGCAGTAGGGCTAGCGACCGCACAGATACGCAGTATTTT. This encodes CASSRASDRTDTQYF.

Many counts were recorded for this clonotype. The chain has TRBV7-2 and TRBJ1-4; D may be TRBD1 (6 bases). V was clipped by 1 base and J by 6 bases, with 6 bases between them. Germline lookup yields CDR1 SGHTA and CDR2 FQGNSA. The CDR3 consists of 13 residues. CDR3 sequence reads: CASSLEGDEKLFF. CDR3 nucleotides: TGTGCCAGCAGCTTAGAGGGGGATGAAAAACTGTTTTTT.

This clonotype showed up many times. DNA for the CDR3: TGCAGTGCTAGAGATACGGGGGCTGTCACTGAAGCTTTCTTT. The encoded protein is CSARDTGAVTEAFF. The chain carries TRBV20-1 and TRBJ1-1, with D perhaps TRBD1 (6 bases). There are 14 residues in the CDR3. Trimming took off 0 bases at V and 4 bases at J, with 12 bases between the two ends. Germline V gene data show CDR1 as DFQATT and CDR2 as SNEGSKA (reference sequence).

This clonotype was seen many times. The chain combines TRBV11-2 with TRBJ2-7; 11 positions agree with TRBD1. In germline, CDR1 is SGHAT, CDR2 FQNNGV. The CDR3 consists of 14 residues. V lost 4 bases, J lost 5 bases, and 4 bases stayed unmatched. The CDR3 DNA follows: TGTGCCAGCAGCTCGGACAGGGGGCACGACGAGCAGTACTTC. Translated, it gives CASSSDRGHDEQYF.

This clonotype showed up just once. The V gene is TRBV4-2, the J gene TRBJ2-2; TRBD2 matches 9 bases. J was trimmed by 4 bases and V by 0 bases; bases with no gene match: 0. The germline V gene encodes CDR1 LGHNA and CDR2 YNFKEQ. This CDR3 region has 15 residues. The CDR3, as DNA: TGTGCCAGCAGCCAAGAAGCGGGGGGCACCGGGGAGCTGTTTTTT. Translation: CASSQEAGGTGELFF.

This clonotype came up a few times. The chain is built from TRBV4-1 and TRBJ1-1; TRBD1 might be the D (5 bases). Trimming left V 1 base short and J 0 bases short, with 12 bases between. Per the germline V gene, CDR1 is MGHRA and CDR2 is YSYEKL. This CDR3 comprises 16 residues. The CDR3 loop reads CASSQVEGVMNTEAFF. The CDR3 DNA reads TGCGCCAGCAGCCAAGTAGAAGGGGTAATGAACACTGAAGCTTTCTTT.

This clonotype appeared a few times. The J gene is TRBJ1-5, the V gene TRBV29-1, with D uncertain. The V and J ends lost 0 bases and 0 bases respectively, with 9 bases between them. The CDR3 runs to 15 residues. Germline V gene data show CDR1 as SQVTM and CDR2 as ANQGSEA. CDR3 region: CSVEDRILSNQPQHF. The CDR3 DNA reads TGCAGCGTTGAAGATCGAATTCTTAGCAATCAGCCCCAGCATTTT.

This clonotype appeared many times. This rearrangement joins TRBV4-3 to TRBJ2-3, with 13 bases that match TRBD2. CDR3 length equals 20 residues. Germline CDR1 reads LGHNA; CDR2 reads YSLEER. V shed 3 bases and J 0 bases; nucleotides not matched to a gene: 12. The CDR3 DNA follows: TGCGCCAGCAGCCAGCTATACGGGACTAGCGGGGAGTATAGCACAGATACGCAGTATTTT. Residues: CASSQLYGTSGEYSTDTQYF.

In this sample, this clonotype turned up a few times. This chain joins TRBV10-3 and TRBJ2-5; 7 bases line up with TRBD2. The junction had 8 bases not matched to a gene; V was cut back by 6 bases and J by 1 base. Germline CDR1 ENHRY, CDR2 SYGVKD. The CDR3 is made up of 15 amino acids. CDR3 bases: TGTGCCATCAGAGGCAGCGGGGATGTCCAAGAGACCCAGTACTTC. Translation gives CAIRGSGDVQETQYF.

The chain carries TRBV6-1 and TRBJ1-1, with 9 bases identical to TRBD1. The CDR3 runs 16 residues. Germline-derived CDR1 and CDR2 are MNHNS and SASEGT. Trimming removed 2 bases from V and 5 bases from J; junction bases left unmatched: 9. The chain's CDR3 is CASSERTGTGLTEAFF. The CDR3 nucleotides read TGTGCCAGCAGTGAAAGAACCGGGACAGGGTTGACTGAAGCTTTCTTT.

This clonotype was detected many times. V usage is TRBV20-1 and J usage is TRBJ2-3; 8 nucleotides match TRBD2. The germline CDR1 and CDR2 sequences are DFQATT and SNEGSKA (reference sequence). This CDR3 has 14 amino acids. V trimming: 6 bases; J trimming: 5 bases; junction bases outside the gene matches: 10. The CDR3 coding sequence is TGCAGTGCAACCCGGGGGGGCCGGGGAGATACGCAGTATTTT. It codes for CSATRGGRGDTQYF.

The chain has TRBV4-1 and TRBJ2-3; D is ambiguous. The CDR3 totals 13 residues. CDR1 MGHRA and CDR2 YSYEKL come from the germline V gene. V lost 3 bases and J 6 bases, leaving 10 bases between the germline ends. The DNA of the CDR3 is TGCGCCAGCAGCCAGCTGGGCGCGGATACGCAGTATTTT. As protein: CASSQLGADTQYF.